This section outlines one T cell receptor (beta chain) sequence together with its context. What it recognizes is unknown. Sequencing was performed with immunoSEQ multiplex PCR; in TCRdb, only in-frame clones are kept and a portion is missing. There are some 410,000 clones in the sample; approximately 90% occur only once, and around 1.7% lies in the top ten. Treatment here: approximately 18 received Ad26.COV2.S at low or high dose, single or two shots; roughly 5 received placebo; per-sample allocation not given. Sampling was done on day 63 after the first vaccine or placebo injection. In Boston, an adult donor aged 18-55 years took part. An Ad26 vector was used to express Wuhan-strain SARS-CoV-2 spike as the vaccine. This sample was taken from a study of Ad26.COV2.S vaccination and SARS-CoV-2 variants. Regarding the study as a whole: Total T cell responses, in the TCR breadth and depth analyses, may have been underestimated.

Germline V CDR1 and CDR2: SEHNR, FQNEAQ (reference sequence). The CDR3 is 15 residues long. J gave up 3 bases and V 5 bases, and 7 bases lay outside the gene matches. The TCR comes from a person between 18 and 65 years old who received the Ad26.COV2.S COVID-19 vaccine or a placebo. Source: peripheral blood, taken in a trial of Ad26.COV2.S vaccine versus placebo. This chain links TRBV7-9 with TRBJ1-2; the match to TRBD1 covers 9 bases. In nucleotides, the CDR3 is TGTGCCAGCAGCCCGAGGACAGGGGCAGACTATGGCTACACCTTC. Protein: CASSPRTGADYGYTF. Full variable domain (remainder filled in from reference TRBV7-9 and TRBJ1-2): DTGVSQNPRHKITKRGQNVTFRCDPISEHNRLYWYRQTLGQGPEFLTYFQNEAQLEKSRLLSDRFSAERPKGSFSTLEIQRTEQGDSAMYLCASSPRTGADYGYTFGSGTRLTVV.